One and the same sample provided the 2 T cell receptor beta chains below, sequenced in a study of blood T cell repertoires in COVID-19. Produced via immunoSEQ multiplex PCR; TCRdb's table is partial and in-frame only. Among some 230,000 clones, approximately 84% were seen once, and the ten largest hold around 2%. The material sequenced was peripheral blood. The receptors stem from an older woman with acute or convalescent COVID-19.

The chain employs TRBV19 and TRBJ1-1, with D possibly matching TRBD1 (6 bases). V gave up 4 bases and J gave up 1 base, with 10 bases separating them. Germline V gene data show CDR1 as LNHDA and CDR2 as SQIVND (reference sequence). This CDR3 is built from 14 residues. In nucleotides, the CDR3 is TGTGCCAGTAGTAGCCCCAGGGGGAACACTGAAGCTTTCTTT. Its translation: CASSSPRGNTEAFF. Full variable domain (remainder filled in from reference TRBV19 and TRBJ1-1): DGGITQSPKYLFRKEGQNVTLSCEQNLNHDAMYWYRQDPGQGLRLIYYSQIVNDFQKGDIAEGYSVSREKKESFPLTVTSAQKNPTAFYLCASSSPRGNTEAFFGQGTRLTVV.

This chain links TRBV27 with TRBJ2-1; D is unresolved. The CDR3 contains 16 residues. Germline CDR1 and CDR2: MNHEY and SMNVEV (reference sequence). Trimming removed 5 bases at V and 4 bases at J, with 18 bases between. For the CDR3, the DNA is TGTGCCAGCAGTACCCTCGCTGGCGGATCTTACAATGAGCAGTTCTTC. Its protein is CASSTLAGGSYNEQFF.